The 27 T cell receptor beta chains listed next were all sequenced from one sample in a study of T-cell reconstitution after alpha-beta-depleted transplantation in children. Unique molecular identifiers featured in how the TCRbeta library was prepared. TCRdb used MiXCR to reprocess the PCR reads, holding one entry per CDR3 protein. The repertoire holds 250,000 to 400,000 distinct CDR3 sequences, around 25% seen once, with approximately 9.9% in the top ten. The sample was PBMCs, mostly from graft donor cells, taken 180 days after TCRalphabeta/CD19-depleted stem cell transplant. The receptors originated from a male patient between 10 and 17 years old who had a stem cell transplant for acute lymphoblastic leukemia, so the T cells may come from the graft donor.

This clonotype was counted between two and nine times. The chain couples TRBV7-3 to TRBJ2-1; D is ambiguous. The germline V gene encodes CDR1 SGHTA and CDR2 FQGTGA. V lost 5 bases and J lost 3, with 8 bases in between. The CDR3 has 13 amino acids. The CDR3 coding sequence is TGTGCCAGCAGCCCATCTATCTACAATGAGCAGTTCTTC. Its protein is CASSPSIYNEQFF.

This CDR3 reads CASSLRGPGLASYEQYF. CDR3 DNA sequence: TGTGCCAGCAGCTTAAGGGGTCCGGGACTAGCGAGCTACGAGCAGTACTTC. The rearrangement links TRBV7-9 to TRBJ2-7, with TRBD2 matching over 10 bases. This CDR3 contains 17 residues. Germline loops: CDR1 SEHNR, CDR2 FQNEAQ (reference sequence). V was pared by 2 bases and J by 3 bases, with 10 bases of the junction left unmatched.

This clonotype was detected only a few times. The V gene is TRBV9, the J gene TRBJ2-3; tentative D call: TRBD2 (5 bases). CDR3 length: 19 residues. The V gene's germline CDR1 is SGDLS and CDR2 YYNGEE. Trimming left V 0 bases short and J 2 bases short, with 22 bases between. CDR3 in amino acids: CASSVAERSKSKFTDTQYF. For the CDR3, the DNA is TGTGCCAGCAGCGTAGCTGAGCGGTCCAAATCTAAATTCACAGATACGCAGTATTTT.

The V call is TRBV12-3 or TRBV12-4, the J call TRBJ2-3; 10 nucleotides line up with TRBD2. The CDR3 covers 14 residues. With 6 bases clipped from V and 3 bases from J, the junction kept 3 bases outside the gene matches. The CDR3 sequence: CASRKREGTDTQYF. CDR3 nucleotides: TGTGCCAGCAGGAAGCGGGAGGGGACAGATACGCAGTATTTT.

This clonotype was recorded many times. J is TRBJ2-1 and V is TRBV20-1; a weak D match, TRBD2 (5 bases). This CDR3 has 12 amino acids. The V end was cut by 4 bases, the J end by 4 bases, with 8 bases between. Germline loops: CDR1 DFQATT, CDR2 SNEGSKA (reference sequence). CDR3 in DNA: TGCAGTGCTAAGGAGGTTTACAATGAGCAGTTCTTC. This sequence encodes CSAKEVYNEQFF.

The chain links TRBV2 to TRBJ2-7, with D unclear. V lost 8 bases and J 3 bases, leaving 14 bases between the germline ends. Germline CDR1 is SNHLY and CDR2 is FYNNEI. There are 13 residues in the CDR3. CDR3 sequence reads: CASLGPSLYEQYF. In nucleotides, the CDR3 is TGTGCCAGCCTCGGCCCTTCACTCTACGAGCAGTACTTC.

This CDR3 reads CSARLAGVTGELFF. The DNA of the CDR3 is TGCAGTGCTCGACTAGCGGGAGTCACCGGGGAGCTGTTTTTT. This chain connects TRBV20-1 to TRBJ2-2, with TRBD2 identical over 12 bases. This CDR3 contains 14 residues. CDR1 DFQATT and CDR2 SNEGSKA come from the germline V gene (reference sequence). Trimming at V came to 5 bases and at J to 4 bases, leaving 2 bases not matched to a gene.

The V and J genes are TRBV25-1 and TRBJ1-4; no clear D gene. Germline lookup yields CDR1 MGHDK and CDR2 SYGVNS. Trimming removed 4 bases from V and 4 bases from J, with 13 bases in between. This CDR3 has 15 residues. The chain's CDR3 is CASSGRSLYNEKLFF. DNA for the CDR3: TGTGCCAGCAGTGGGCGATCCCTTTATAATGAAAAACTGTTTTTT.

This clonotype was seen a few times. The chain uses TRBV5-1 and TRBJ1-4; D is possibly TRBD1 (5 bases). Germline V gene sequence: CDR1 SGHRS, CDR2 YFSETQ. This CDR3 contains 15 residues. Trimming left V 6 bases short and J 8 bases short, with 20 bases between. The CDR3 loop reads CASTAGSGRSEKLFF. In DNA, the CDR3 is TGCGCCAGCACCGCAGGGTCGGGGAGGTCCGAAAAACTGTTTTTT.

This clonotype was picked up a small number of times. The chain has TRBV5-1 and TRBJ2-2; either TRBD1 or TRBD2 may supply D (5 bases each). CDR1 is SGHRS and CDR2 is YFSETQ in the germline V gene. CDR3 length: 15 residues. The germline V and J ends were trimmed by 2 bases and 3 bases, with 11 bases remaining between them. The CDR3 sequence: CASSFGGRYTGELFF. The CDR3 DNA follows: TGCGCCAGCAGCTTTGGGGGAAGGTACACCGGGGAGCTGTTTTTT.

This clonotype came up a few times. This chain joins TRBV10-3 and TRBJ2-5; D assignment may be TRBD1 or TRBD2 (7 bases each). The CDR3 covers 15 residues. V lost 0 bases and J 4 bases, leaving 12 bases between the germline ends. Looked up from germline, CDR1 is ENHRY and CDR2 is SYGVKD. The CDR3 reads CAISESQGEGETQYF. CDR3 nucleotides: TGTGCCATCAGTGAGTCGCAGGGGGAGGGAGAGACCCAGTACTTC.

The chain uses TRBV15 and TRBJ2-1, with TRBD1 matching over 7 bases. Germline loops: CDR1 LNHNV, CDR2 YYDKDF (reference sequence). This CDR3 comprises 16 residues. The junction had 4 bases not matched to a gene; V was cut back by 0 bases and J by 2 bases. The chain's CDR3 is CATSRDQGVTYNEQFF. The CDR3 region has the DNA TGTGCCACCAGCAGAGATCAGGGGGTTACCTACAATGAGCAGTTCTTC.

CDR3 DNA: TGCAGCGGCGCACGGCAAGAGACCCAGTACTTC. Translating gives CSGARQETQYF. The chain links TRBV29-1 to TRBJ2-5; D is ambiguous. The length of the CDR3 is 11 residues. The germline gives CDR1 SQVTM, CDR2 ANQGSEA. V was cut by 7 bases and J by 2 bases, with 8 bases left in between.

This chain uses TRBV20-1 with TRBJ1-6; D is unclear. The CDR3 consists of 12 residues. Per germline, CDR1 DFQATT and CDR2 SNEGSKA (reference sequence). V was shortened by 2 bases and J by 7 bases, with 6 bases between the two germline ends. CDR3 nucleotides: TGCAGTGCTAGAAAGAAGAATTCACCCCTCCACTTT. Protein sequence: CSARKKNSPLHF.

This clonotype was picked up one time. The V call is TRBV7-9, the J call TRBJ1-1; TRBD1 might be the D (6 bases). Trimming pared 5 bases from V and 5 bases from J, leaving 21 bases between. Germline V lookup: CDR1 SEHNR, CDR2 FQNEAQ (reference sequence). The CDR3 runs to 16 residues. The CDR3 DNA follows: TGTGCCAGCAGCCCCGGAGGGGGGGCAGCAACGACTGAAGCTTTCTTT. It specifies CASSPGGGAATTEAFF.

The J gene is TRBJ2-7, the V gene TRBV20-1; 12 bases match TRBD2. The CDR3 loop spans 14 amino acids. The V segment lost 3 bases and the J segment 9 bases; nucleotides outside the gene matches: 9. Germline lookup yields CDR1 DFQATT and CDR2 SNEGSKA (reference sequence). CDR3 nucleotide sequence: TGCAGTGCTAGGAGCCCAGGACTAGCGGGATTGCAGTACTTC. Encoded protein: CSARSPGLAGLQYF.

The sample holds a few counts of this clonotype. J is TRBJ1-3 and V is TRBV10-3, with unresolved D. The CDR3 has 16 residues. Looked up from germline, CDR1 is ENHRY and CDR2 is SYGVKD. The V and J ends lost 6 bases and 2 bases respectively, with 17 bases between them. This CDR3 is CAISRNLDGAGNTIYF. The CDR3 coding sequence is TGTGCCATCAGCCGTAATCTGGATGGAGCTGGAAACACCATATATTTT.

The chain uses TRBV29-1 and TRBJ2-1; D possibly corresponds to TRBD2 (5 bases). The CDR3 spans 16 residues. V was cut by 6 bases and J by 2 bases, with 20 bases left in between. The germline gives CDR1 SQVTM, CDR2 ANQGSEA. CDR3 nucleotide sequence: TGCAGCGTGACCCGATCGTCAACCGGGACCTACAATGAGCAGTTCTTC. Protein sequence: CSVTRSSTGTYNEQFF.

This clonotype was counted between two and nine times. This chain uses TRBV10-2 with TRBJ2-7; D unclear. Trimming removed 4 bases at V and 6 bases at J, with 13 bases between. The germline gives CDR1 WSHSY, CDR2 SAAADI. The CDR3 consists of 13 residues. CDR3 nucleotides: TGCGCCAGCAGTGGGCCTGAAGGGTTCGAGCAGTACTTC. Translated, it gives CASSGPEGFEQYF.

In this sample, this clonotype turned up a few times. The chain carries TRBV6-2 or TRBV6-3 and TRBJ2-1; D remains ambiguous. V was pared by 6 bases and J by 0 bases, with 6 bases between. This CDR3 is built from 13 residues. Germline CDR1 and CDR2: MNHEY and SVGEGT. The CDR3 sequence is CASSYSSYNEQFF. CDR3 in DNA: TGTGCCAGCAGCTACAGCTCCTACAATGAGCAGTTCTTC.

This clonotype was observed a handful of times. This chain uses TRBV29-1 with TRBJ2-5, with 7 nucleotides matching TRBD2. The trim removed 5 bases at V and 5 bases at J, leaving 5 bases unmatched. CDR1 and CDR2 (germline): SQVTM, ANQGSEA. This CDR3 spans 12 amino acids. CDR3 sequence reads: CSVTLGGETQYF. The CDR3 coding sequence is TGCAGCGTTACGTTGGGAGGGGAGACCCAGTACTTC.

This clonotype was counted a few times. The CDR3 is CSVAPGLAGSRPKNIQYF. CDR3 coding DNA: TGCAGCGTTGCTCCGGGACTAGCGGGCTCGCGGCCGAAAAACATTCAGTACTTC. The gene calls are TRBV29-1 and TRBJ2-4; 12 bases are a match to TRBD2. From germline, CDR1 is SQVTM and CDR2 ANQGSEA. The CDR3 sequence is 18 residues long. The trim removed 4 bases at V and 4 bases at J, leaving 14 bases unmatched.

The chain couples TRBV13 to TRBJ2-7, with a tentative D call TRBD2 (7 bases). The CDR3 is 16 residues long. Germline V lookup: CDR1 PRHDT, CDR2 FYEKMQ (reference sequence). Trimming pared 4 bases from V and 5 bases from J, leaving 21 bases between. The CDR3 is CASSWGGDTGAHEQYF. Here the CDR3 DNA reads TGTGCCAGCAGCTGGGGGGGGGACACTGGGGCGCACGAGCAGTACTTC.

This clonotype was recorded a few times. The chain combines TRBV21-1 with TRBJ1-6; TRBD1, the table's D call, was not compared with the DNA. TRBV21-1 represents a pseudogene. The CDR3 contains 14 residues. The CDR3, as DNA: TGTGCCAGCAGCAAATCGGTAGGGGGTTCACCCCTCCACTTT. It is translated as CASSKSVGGSPLHF.

This clonotype was observed a handful of times. The V gene is TRBV2, the J gene TRBJ1-1, with D maybe TRBD1 (5 bases). Per germline, CDR1 SNHLY and CDR2 FYNNEI. Trimming removed 5 bases at V and 0 bases at J, with 10 bases between. The CDR3 consists of 14 residues. CDR3 region: CASSRDGLNTEAFF. CDR3 coding DNA: TGTGCCAGCAGTCGGGACGGCTTGAACACTGAAGCTTTCTTT.

This clonotype was detected only a few times. The J gene is TRBJ1-2, the V gene TRBV12-3 or TRBV12-4, with D unresolved. V gave up 2 bases and J gave up 4 bases, with 11 bases separating them. The CDR3 extends over 14 amino acids. The DNA of the CDR3 is TGTGCCAGCAGTTTAAACACGGCCGGCTATGGCTACACCTTC. This sequence encodes CASSLNTAGYGYTF.

This sequence joins TRBV12-3 or TRBV12-4 and TRBJ2-5; perhaps TRBD1 as D (6 bases). The CDR3 extends over 14 amino acids. The germline V and J ends were trimmed by 5 bases and 2 bases, with 12 bases remaining between them. The DNA of the CDR3 is TGTGCCAGCAGTCCTCACAGGGTTCAAGAGACCCAGTACTTC. It codes for CASSPHRVQETQYF.